Listed here are 30 T cell receptor beta chains from one sample, sequenced in a study of blood T cells in healthy people across ages. The second PCR ran about 7 to 12 cycles with a sample-barcoded 5' primer and J-beta primers. A single record per CDR3 protein comes from TCRdb applying MiXCR to the 5' RACE reads. The sample yields more than 500,000 distinct CDR3 sequences, roughly 28% seen once. Material: blood. These receptors all come from a woman aged 70-85 years in good health.

This clonotype has just a few counts. A read error may account for a junction end that differs from germline. The V and J genes are TRBV10-2 and TRBJ2-1; 9 bases are a match to TRBD1. Germline V lookup: CDR1 WSHSY, CDR2 SAAADI. The CDR3 runs to 15 residues. The CDR3 nucleotides are TGTGCCAGCCGGCCGGACAGGGGCAGGGGGAATGAGCAGTTCTTC. Its translation: CASRPDRGRGNEQFF.

This clonotype has a handful of counts. Written as DNA, the CDR3 is TGCGCCAGCAGCCAGAACGGGTTAGGGGCCAACGTCCTGACTTTC. It translates to CASSQNGLGANVLTF. J is TRBJ2-6 and V is TRBV4-3; D unclear. CDR1 and CDR2 from the germline V gene are LGHNA and YSLEER. This CDR3 contains 15 residues. V shed 3 bases and J shed 4 bases, with 10 bases lying between them.

This chain uses TRBV7-2 with TRBJ2-7; the D gene is possibly TRBD1 (6 bases). Looked up from germline, CDR1 is SGHTA and CDR2 is FQGNSA. The CDR3 runs 16 residues. V lost 5 bases to trimming and J lost 3 bases, with 20 bases between them. The CDR3 DNA follows: TGTGCCAGCAGCATCAATGGGATTAGGACAGTCTACGAGCAGTACTTC. Amino acid sequence: CASSINGIRTVYEQYF.

This clonotype was observed a few times. The chain recombines TRBV7-9 with TRBJ2-1; 7 nucleotides agree with TRBD1. The J call may be mistaken, given a closer DNA end match to TRBJ2-5. This CDR3 is 12 amino acids long. CDR1 is SEHNR, CDR2 FQNEAQ, per germline (reference sequence). The DNA of the CDR3 is TGTGCCAGTCAAGGGGGCAAGGAGACCCAGTACTTC. Its translation is CASQGGKETQYF.

V is TRBV12-3 or TRBV12-4 and J is TRBJ1-2; D not certain. The germline V and J ends were trimmed by 5 bases and 8 bases, with 21 bases remaining between them. The CDR3 totals 15 residues. This chain's CDR3 is CASSPGKGGYGGYTF. The CDR3 DNA follows: TGTGCCAGCAGTCCGGGGAAGGGTGGGTACGGCGGCTACACCTTC.

V and J are TRBV11-2 and TRBJ2-7, with a tentative D call TRBD1 (6 bases). The CDR3 has 13 residues. Germline lookup yields CDR1 SGHAT and CDR2 FQNNGV. Trimming stripped 3 bases from V and 5 bases from J, with 11 bases between. In DNA form, the CDR3 reads TGTGCCAGCAGCTTGGCAGGGGCCAACGAGCAGTACTTC. Amino acid sequence: CASSLAGANEQYF.

The chain recombines TRBV20-1 with TRBJ2-6; no clear D. The CDR3 length is 16 residues. Germline V lookup: CDR1 DFQATT, CDR2 SNEGSKA (reference sequence). V lost 3 bases and J 0 bases, leaving 12 bases between the germline ends. CDR3 nucleotide sequence: TGCAGTGCTAGGACGGCTATTAGCTCTGGGGCCAACGTCCTGACTTTC. The encoded protein is CSARTAISSGANVLTF.

This clonotype was seen a handful of times. The V call is TRBV10-3, the J call TRBJ1-4; D might be TRBD1 (5 bases). The CDR3 consists of 14 residues. V lost 2 bases and J lost 7, with 11 bases in between. The germline gives CDR1 ENHRY, CDR2 SYGVKD. The CDR3 sequence: CAISERGQAEKLFF. CDR3 sequence (DNA): TGTGCCATCAGTGAGCGCGGACAAGCTGAAAAACTGTTTTTT.

DNA for the CDR3: TGCAGCGTTGTTGGGAGCTGGACAACCTACTCCTACAATGAGCAGTTCTTC. This gives the protein CSVVGSWTTYSYNEQFF. The chain combines TRBV29-1 with TRBJ2-1; tentatively, D is TRBD1 or TRBD2 (5 bases each). The CDR3 is 17 amino acids. V was trimmed by 4 bases and J by 0 bases, leaving 19 bases between them. Germline values: CDR1 SQVTM, CDR2 ANQGSEA.

The CDR3 bases are TGCGCCAGCAGCCACGGAAGGGATGGCTACACCTTC. It translates to CASSHGRDGYTF. The chain combines TRBV4-3 with TRBJ1-2, with D uncertain. The CDR3 spans 12 residues. Trimming pared 3 bases from V and 6 bases from J, leaving 8 bases between. Germline V gives CDR1 LGHNA, CDR2 YSLEER.

The rearrangement uses TRBV7-2 and TRBJ2-5; D gene unclear. This CDR3 comprises 14 residues. V dropped 5 bases and J dropped 1 base, with 11 bases sitting between them. Germline V CDR1 and CDR2: SGHTA, FQGNSA. The CDR3 spells CASSRSGAQETQYF. For the CDR3, the DNA is TGTGCCAGCAGCCGCAGTGGAGCCCAAGAGACCCAGTACTTC.

There are a few counts of this clonotype. CDR3 sequence reads: CSASGASGATTDTQYF. DNA for the CDR3: TGCAGTGCTAGTGGCGCTAGCGGGGCAACCACAGATACGCAGTATTTT. The chain recombines TRBV20-1 with TRBJ2-3; 9 bases line up with TRBD2. There are 16 residues in the CDR3. After removal of 3 bases from V and 2 bases from J, the junction contained 9 bases not matched to a gene. Germline V gives CDR1 DFQATT, CDR2 SNEGSKA (reference sequence).

This clonotype was counted only a few times. V is TRBV9 and J is TRBJ1-2, with D hard to call. Germline V gene data show CDR1 as SGDLS and CDR2 as YYNGEE. There are 14 residues in the CDR3. V lost 0 bases and J lost 4, with 10 bases in between. The DNA of the CDR3 is TGTGCCAGCAGCGTAGATCAGCCCGGCTATGGCTACACCTTC. Protein: CASSVDQPGYGYTF.

The rearrangement joins TRBV12-3 or TRBV12-4 to TRBJ1-4, with 8 bases matching TRBD1. The CDR3 spans 17 residues. Trimming cost V 4 bases and J 4 bases; bases outside gene matches: 11. The CDR3: CASSSTDREKGNEKLFF. CDR3 sequence (DNA): TGTGCCAGCAGTTCAACGGACAGGGAAAAGGGTAATGAAAAACTGTTTTTT.

The V call is TRBV29-1, the J call TRBJ1-5, with 10 positions matching TRBD1. Trimming removed 5 bases from V and 5 bases from J; junction bases left unmatched: 3. Germline CDR1 SQVTM, CDR2 ANQGSEA. The CDR3 length is 13 residues. The CDR3 reads CSVIGQGDQPQHF. The CDR3 DNA reads TGCAGCGTTATAGGACAGGGGGATCAGCCCCAGCATTTT. Full variable domain (remainder filled in from reference TRBV29-1 and TRBJ1-5): SAVISQKPSRDICQRGTSLTIQCQVDSQVTMMFWYRQQPGQSLTLIATANQGSEATYESGFVIDKFPISRPNLTFSTLTVSNMSPEDSSIYLCSVIGQGDQPQHFGDGTRLSIL.

The CDR3 is CASSLVSAQPHTEAFF. The CDR3 coding sequence is TGTGCCAGCAGTTTAGTATCGGCGCAGCCTCACACTGAAGCTTTCTTT. This chain links TRBV12-3 or TRBV12-4 with TRBJ1-1; no clear D. V was shortened by 1 base and J by 3 bases, with 15 bases between the two germline ends. This CDR3 is built from 16 residues.

This chain links TRBV5-5 with TRBJ1-1; no clear D. The CDR3 spans 13 residues. V shed 6 bases and J shed 2 bases, with 11 bases lying between them. Germline lookup yields CDR1 SGHKS and CDR2 YYEKEE (reference sequence). CDR3 protein: CASTIILNTEAFF. CDR3 coding DNA: TGTGCCAGCACCATCATACTTAACACTGAAGCTTTCTTT.

This clonotype was counted between two and nine times. The gene calls are TRBV20-1 and TRBJ2-5, with D perhaps matching TRBD2 (7 bases). Deletions cut 2 bases from V and 3 bases from J, with 19 bases between. The length of the CDR3 is 16 residues. The germline gives CDR1 DFQATT, CDR2 SNEGSKA (reference sequence). Here the CDR3 reads CSARSHLGGAKETQYF. CDR3 DNA sequence: TGCAGTGCTAGATCCCACTTAGGGGGGGCTAAAGAGACCCAGTACTTC.

This clonotype showed up just a few times. The rearrangement uses TRBV12-3 or TRBV12-4 and TRBJ2-4; D remains unclear. V was shortened by 3 bases and J by 0 bases, with 12 bases between the two germline ends. The CDR3 extends over 16 amino acids. In DNA form, the CDR3 reads TGTGCCAGCAGTTTTTCGTCTAGACTAGCCAAAAACATTCAGTACTTC. Its protein is CASSFSSRLAKNIQYF.

The chain combines TRBV6-2 or TRBV6-3 with TRBJ2-1; TRBD2 aligns across 14 bases. V lost 7 bases to trimming and J lost 10 bases; unmatched junction nucleotides: 6. The CDR3 has 14 residues. Germline CDR1 is MNHEY and CDR2 is SVGEGT. For the CDR3, the DNA is TGTGCCAGCAACCGACTAGCGGGGGGGAAGGAGCAGTTCTTC. Protein sequence: CASNRLAGGKEQFF.

V usage is TRBV5-6 and J usage is TRBJ1-5; maybe TRBD1 (5 bases). The CDR3 contains 14 residues. V lost 5 bases, J lost 4 bases, and 13 bases lay in between. Germline-derived CDR1 and CDR2 are SGHDT and YYEEEE. The CDR3 region is CASSWGGANQPQHF. DNA for the CDR3: TGTGCCAGCAGTTGGGGGGGAGCTAATCAGCCCCAGCATTTT. Based on the CDR3 plus reference TRBV5-6 and TRBJ1-5, the full variable domain is DAGVTQSPTHLIKTRGQQVTLRCSPKSGHDTVSWYQQALGQGPQFIFQYYEEEERQRGNFPDRFSGHQFPNYSSELNVNALLLGDSALYLCASSWGGANQPQHFGDGTRLSIL.

This clonotype was observed many times. The J gene is TRBJ2-3, the V gene TRBV7-2; D unresolved. Trimming removed 6 bases at V and 2 bases at J, with 12 bases between. Looked up from germline, CDR1 is SGHTA and CDR2 is FQGNSA. This CDR3 has 14 amino acids. The CDR3 loop is CASRHPILTDTQYF. CDR3 nucleotide sequence: TGTGCCAGCAGACACCCTATTCTCACAGATACGCAGTATTTT.

This clonotype was seen ten or more times. The chain recombines TRBV18 with TRBJ2-5; D remains ambiguous. V lost 3 bases and J lost 5, with 10 bases in between. CDR1 and CDR2 from the germline V gene are KGHSH and LQKENI. CDR3 length: 13 amino acids. The CDR3 DNA sequence: TGTGCCAGCTCACCCGGGCGGAAGGAGACCCAGTACTTC. This codes for CASSPGRKETQYF.

The V call is TRBV14, the J call TRBJ2-5; a possible D gene is TRBD2 (6 bases). V was shortened by 5 bases and J by 5 bases, with 12 bases between the two germline ends. Germline assignment: CDR1 SGHDN and CDR2 FVKESK. CDR3 length: 13 amino acids. Here the CDR3 reads CASSFGDLETQYF. In nucleotides, the CDR3 is TGTGCCAGCAGCTTTGGGGACTTGGAGACCCAGTACTTC.

This clonotype came up a few times. This rearrangement joins TRBV7-2 to TRBJ1-2; TRBD1 is a possible D gene (5 bases). The CDR3 has 14 amino acids. Trimming took off 1 base at V and 3 bases at J, with 9 bases between the two ends. Germline V lookup: CDR1 SGHTA, CDR2 FQGNSA. CDR3 nucleotide sequence: TGTGCCAGCAGCTTAGTGACAGATCACTATGGCTACACCTTC. It specifies CASSLVTDHYGYTF.

The chain carries TRBV20-1 and TRBJ2-1; the match to TRBD2 covers 11 bases. CDR1 is DFQATT and CDR2 is SNEGSKA in the germline V gene (reference sequence). V trimming: 5 bases; J trimming: 4 bases; junction bases outside the gene matches: 10. The CDR3 is 16 amino acids. The CDR3 DNA sequence: TGCAGTGCTTGGGGACCGACTAGCGGGGATTACAATGAGCAGTTCTTC. It translates to CSAWGPTSGDYNEQFF.

The V gene is TRBV15, the J gene TRBJ2-1, with 14 positions matching TRBD2. The V gene end was trimmed by 0 bases and the J gene end by 4 bases; junction bases not matched to a gene: 8. Looked up from germline, CDR1 is LNHNV and CDR2 is YYDKDF (reference sequence). The CDR3 consists of 19 residues. The CDR3 DNA reads TGTGCCACCAGCAGAGATCCGACGACTAGCGGGGGGGGTTACAATGAGCAGTTCTTC. This codes for CATSRDPTTSGGGYNEQFF.

This clonotype was seen a few times. The CDR3 here is CASSPGQRIYEQYF. The CDR3 region has the DNA TGTGCCAGCAGTCCGGGACAGCGGATCTACGAGCAGTACTTC. This chain links TRBV27 with TRBJ2-7; 7 bases match TRBD1. Germline CDR1 reads MNHEY; CDR2 reads SMNVEV (reference sequence). V lost 5 bases and J lost 3; bases outside the gene matches: 7. The CDR3 runs 14 residues.

This clonotype appeared once. The chain carries TRBV4-3 and TRBJ2-1; D is unresolved. The CDR3 is 17 residues long. Germline loops: CDR1 LGHNA, CDR2 YSLEER. The V end lost 3 bases, the J end lost 0 bases, and 15 bases lay between the germline ends. Here the CDR3 reads CASSHELPGSSYNEQFF. CDR3 DNA: TGCGCCAGCAGCCATGAACTTCCAGGTAGCTCCTACAATGAGCAGTTCTTC.

This clonotype came up a few times. The chain employs TRBV5-1 and TRBJ1-2, with D unresolved. V lost 0 bases to trimming and J lost 7 bases, with 13 bases between them. This CDR3 contains 14 residues. Germline lookup yields CDR1 SGHRS and CDR2 YFSETQ. In DNA form, the CDR3 reads TGCGCCAGCAGCTTGGATAGGGCAGCCCCTGGCTACACCTTC. Its translation is CASSLDRAAPGYTF.